This T cell receptor (beta chain) was found in a study of shared clonotypes between healthy human individuals. Study outcomes and limitations: Investigators collected only blood, and repertoires in tissues likely differ. For naive CD4 cells, 4% to 5% of clonotypes were shared across a few donors.

Using immunoSEQ multiplex PCR, the repertoire was profiled, and TCRdb retains in-frame clones only, with some absent. The table shows some 1,100,000 clones, with about 84% occurring only once. Per the germline V gene, CDR1 is MNHNS and CDR2 is SASEGT. V shed 6 bases and J shed 7 bases, with 16 bases lying between them. The CDR3 extends over 14 amino acids. Into CD45RA+ naive and CD45RA-negative memory subsets, the CD4+ cells were split. Regarding this clone: The antigen is unknown.

The rearrangement links TRBV6-1 to TRBJ1-5, with D tentatively TRBD1 (6 bases). This receptor was identified in a man aged 18 to 35 in good health. Some clones in this sample may be carry-over from other donors' samples. The sequenced sample was memory CD4+ T cells from PBMCs. Documented subset: CD45RA-negative fraction. In DNA form, the CDR3 reads TGTGCCAGCAGCAAAGGTAGGGGGGGCCAGCCCCAGCATTTT. This sequence encodes CASSKGRGGQPQHF.